This T cell receptor (beta chain) was captured in a study of T cell clonotyping in hematopoietic cell transplantation (dated by TCRdb to the early 2020s). In the study overall: In the study, approximately 140 blood samples were gathered from a few dozen consecutive transplant recipients and their related donors. Patients were recruited between 2015 and January 2017 and followed until September 2020 or death. Here is what the overall study found, with its caveats: Sample size was limited, and cells were not sorted, so CD4 and CD8 repertoire contributions could not be separated. A decrease in recipient TCR diversity was observed after transplant, and a progressive increase in pathologically expanded clonotypes was seen from day 30 to day 180. Inverse Simpson Index values from donors and from recipients before transplant predicted broader TCR repertoire diversity after transplant. Recipient repertoires showed only a small fraction of overlap with donor repertoires, and over 95% appeared de novo at the given depth.

Deletion took 6 bases off V and 0 bases off J, with a span of 9 bases between the germline ends. Based on the germline V gene, the CDR1 and CDR2 sequences are MNHNS and SASEGT. The CDR3 holds 14 amino acids from the cysteine to the phenylalanine. The kept DNA is CDR3 alone, 42 bases in frame from the first base. Blood samples for TCR beta sequencing were given by related transplant donors. Nuclei Lysis Solution was used to extract genomic DNA from fresh or cryopreserved unfractionated peripheral blood mononuclear cells. The immunoSEQ assay, a bias-controlled multiplex PCR using V- and J-specific primers, was used to amplify TCR beta CDR3 regions from genomic DNA. A second PCR step added a proprietary barcode and Illumina adapter sequences to the CDR3 amplicons. CDR3 libraries were sequenced on an Illumina MiSeq instrument. The paper's data handling went like this. Export and quality control were performed with immunoSEQ Analyzer 3.0, and downstream analyses were performed with R Bioconductor and Immunarch. Repertoire metrics were calculated using only productive rearrangements within the normalized downsampled data set. Pathologically expanded clonotypes were defined as those larger than 5 templates in the normalized cohort. Repertoire diversity was measured with the Inverse Simpson Index. To capture all clonotypes, the CMV-specificity analyses were run on the non-normalized data set. The clones in this table, taken by TCRdb from immuneACCESS, are in-frame only. Not every clone is retained; where verified, under half of the shortfall comes from an unresolved V gene, and the cause of the rest is unknown. The DNA was the basis for D and trimming; V, J and clone size are from that table. A total of approximately 70,000 clones appear in this sample, around 94% of them only once. Together, the top ten hold roughly 1.5% of the sample.

Remarks on this clone: Its binding antigen is unknown. No per-base quality is available; no much larger clone lies one base away.

The specimen sequenced was peripheral blood mononuclear cells. The chain employs TRBV6-1 and TRBJ1-5, with the D gene call left open. The clonotype was recovered from a man aged 45 to 65 in good health. Some clones in this sample may be carry-over from other donors' samples. The CDR3 corresponds to CASSGGNSNQPQHF. The base sequence is TGTGCCAGCAGCGGCGGGAATAGCAATCAGCCCCAGCATTTT.